The clone carrying this TCR beta chain has just a few counts. What it binds is unknown. The V and J ends lost 5 bases and 4 bases, in that order; junction bases with no gene match: 1. The germline CDR1 and CDR2 sequences are KGHDR and SFDVKD. The CDR3 consists of 14 residues. Every TCR beta cDNA library bore unique molecular identifiers. The source material, roughly 0.9 to 11 million T cells, gave rise to about 490,000 cDNA molecules. TCRdb re-called the PCR reads with MiXCR, one entry per CDR3 protein. The sample consists of 450,000 to 650,000 distinct CDR3 sequences, 44% of them appearing once. These data belong to a study of post-analysis software for immune sequencing data. Study-level results: Compared with controls, patients had more of 4 to 6 TRBV segments, including TRBV5-6, TRBV5-1 and TRBV20-1. The normalized Chao1 diversity of multiple sclerosis patients was significantly lower than that of controls. By F measure, strong co-clustering occurred among samples prepared in the same batch.

The source material was blood. The source is a girl aged 10 to 17 with multiple sclerosis. This chain joins TRBV24-1 and TRBJ2-5, with 12 bases fitting TRBD1. This chain's CDR3 is CATSGDRGLETQYF. DNA of the CDR3: TGTGCCACCAGTGGGGACAGGGGGCTAGAGACCCAGTACTTC.